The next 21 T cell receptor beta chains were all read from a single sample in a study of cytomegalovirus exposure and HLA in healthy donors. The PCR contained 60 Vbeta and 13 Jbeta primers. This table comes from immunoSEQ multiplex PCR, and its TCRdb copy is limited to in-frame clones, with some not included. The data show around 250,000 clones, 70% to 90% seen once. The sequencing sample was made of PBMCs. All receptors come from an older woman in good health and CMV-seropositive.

The CDR3 DNA sequence: TGTGCTAGTGGTCCGATGACAGGGGAGGTTGGCAATCAGCCCCAGCATTTT. Residues: CASGPMTGEVGNQPQHF. The rearrangement uses TRBV12-5 and TRBJ1-5; TRBD1 matches at 8 bases. Germline V lookup: CDR1 LGHNT, CDR2 FRNRAP. V lost 5 bases, J lost 2 bases, and 11 bases stayed unmatched. The CDR3 has 17 residues.

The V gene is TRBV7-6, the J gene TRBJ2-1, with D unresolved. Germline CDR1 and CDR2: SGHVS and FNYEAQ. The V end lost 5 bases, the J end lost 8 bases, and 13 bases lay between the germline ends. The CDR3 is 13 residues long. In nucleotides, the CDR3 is TGTGCCAGCAGCCCTTGGATAGGAGATGAGCAGTTCTTC. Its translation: CASSPWIGDEQFF.

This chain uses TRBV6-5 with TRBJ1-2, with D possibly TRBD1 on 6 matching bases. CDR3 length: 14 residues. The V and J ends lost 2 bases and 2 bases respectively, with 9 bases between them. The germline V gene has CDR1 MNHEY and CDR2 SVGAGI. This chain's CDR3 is CASSYGTGNYGYTF. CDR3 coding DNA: TGTGCCAGCAGTTACGGAACAGGGAACTATGGCTACACCTTC.

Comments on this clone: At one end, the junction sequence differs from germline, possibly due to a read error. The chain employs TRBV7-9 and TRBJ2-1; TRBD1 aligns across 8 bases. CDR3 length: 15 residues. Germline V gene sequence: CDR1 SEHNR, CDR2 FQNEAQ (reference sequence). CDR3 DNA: TGTTCCAGCAGCCTAGAGGGACAGGTTTATTATGAGCAGTTCTTC. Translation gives CSSSLEGQVYYEQFF. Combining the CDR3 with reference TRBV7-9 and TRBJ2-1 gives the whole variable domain DTGVSQNPRHKITKRGQNVTFRCDPISEHNRLYWYRQTLGQGPEFLTYFQNEAQLEKSRLLSDRFSAERPKGSFSTLEIQRTEQGDSAMYLCSSSLEGQVYYEQFFGPGTRLTVL.

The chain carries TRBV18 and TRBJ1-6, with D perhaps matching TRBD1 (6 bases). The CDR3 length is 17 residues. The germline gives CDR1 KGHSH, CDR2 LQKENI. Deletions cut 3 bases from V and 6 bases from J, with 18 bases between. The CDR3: CASSPWGLEQGNSPLHF. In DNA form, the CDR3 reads TGTGCCAGCTCACCTTGGGGTCTGGAACAGGGTAATTCACCCCTCCACTTT.

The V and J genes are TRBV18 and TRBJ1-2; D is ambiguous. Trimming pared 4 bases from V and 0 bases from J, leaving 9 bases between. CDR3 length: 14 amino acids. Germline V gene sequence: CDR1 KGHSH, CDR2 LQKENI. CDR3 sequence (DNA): TGTGCCAGCTCACGACCCCCCGCTAACTATGGCTACACCTTC. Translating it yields CASSRPPANYGYTF.

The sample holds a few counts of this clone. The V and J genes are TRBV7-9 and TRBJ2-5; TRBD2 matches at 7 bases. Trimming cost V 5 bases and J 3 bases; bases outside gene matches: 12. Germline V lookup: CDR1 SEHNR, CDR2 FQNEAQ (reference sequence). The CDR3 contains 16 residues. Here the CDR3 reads CASSPSWGRGEETQYF. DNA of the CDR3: TGTGCCAGCAGCCCGTCTTGGGGGAGGGGAGAAGAGACCCAGTACTTC.

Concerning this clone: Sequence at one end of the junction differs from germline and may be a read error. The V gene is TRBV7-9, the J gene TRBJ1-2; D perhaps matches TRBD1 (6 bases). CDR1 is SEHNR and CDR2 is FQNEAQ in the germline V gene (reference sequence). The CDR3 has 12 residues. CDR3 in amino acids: CSSSSQGHGYTF. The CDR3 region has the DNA TGTTCCAGCAGTTCACAGGGTCATGGCTACACCTTC.

The CDR3 nucleotides read TGCGCCAGCAGGGGGGACAGGCTGTATGGCTACACCTTC. The encoded protein is CASRGDRLYGYTF. This chain links TRBV4-1 with TRBJ1-2; TRBD1 aligns across 8 bases. The CDR3 runs 13 residues. The V gene's germline CDR1 is MGHRA and CDR2 YSYEKL. With 6 bases clipped from V and 5 bases from J, the junction kept 5 bases outside the gene matches.

CDR3 protein: CASSPNGLAGLTDTQYF. The CDR3 coding sequence is TGTGCCAGCAGCCCGAATGGGCTAGCGGGACTCACAGATACGCAGTATTTT. The chain carries TRBV27 and TRBJ2-3; 9 bases fit TRBD2. Trimming took 6 bases from V and 2 from J; bases not matched to a gene: 12. This CDR3 has 17 residues. The germline CDR1 and CDR2 sequences are MNHEY and SMNVEV (reference sequence).

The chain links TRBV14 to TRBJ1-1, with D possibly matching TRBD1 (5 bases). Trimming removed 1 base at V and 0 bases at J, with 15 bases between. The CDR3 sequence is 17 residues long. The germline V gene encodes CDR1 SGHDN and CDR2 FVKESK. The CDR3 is CASSQVARGPMNTEAFF. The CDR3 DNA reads TGTGCCAGCAGCCAAGTGGCGCGGGGCCCCATGAACACTGAAGCTTTCTTT.

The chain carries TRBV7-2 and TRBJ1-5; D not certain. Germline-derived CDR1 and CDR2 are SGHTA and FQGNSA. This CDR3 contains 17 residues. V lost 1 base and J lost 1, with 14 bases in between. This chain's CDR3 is CASSLVGIGPSNQPQHF. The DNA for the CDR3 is TGTGCCAGCAGCTTAGTTGGTATTGGGCCCAGCAATCAGCCCCAGCATTTT.

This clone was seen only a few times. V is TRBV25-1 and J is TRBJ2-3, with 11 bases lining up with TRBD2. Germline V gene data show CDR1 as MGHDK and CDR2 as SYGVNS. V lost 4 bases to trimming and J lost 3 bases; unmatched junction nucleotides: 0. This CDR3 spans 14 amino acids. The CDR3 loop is CASSGLAGTDTQYF. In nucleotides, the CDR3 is TGTGCCAGCAGTGGACTAGCGGGAACAGATACGCAGTATTTT. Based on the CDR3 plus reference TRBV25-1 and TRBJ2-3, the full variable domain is EADIYQTPRYLVIGTGKKITLECSQTMGHDKMYWYQQDPGMELHLIHYSYGVNSTEKGDLSSESTVSRIRTEHFPLTLESARPSHTSQYLCASSGLAGTDTQYFGPGTRLTVL.

CDR3 DNA: TGTGCCAGCACCCGGACAGGGAGATCCTACGAGCAGTACTTC. As protein: CASTRTGRSYEQYF. The genes are TRBV2 and TRBJ2-7, with TRBD1 identical over 8 bases. The germline V gene encodes CDR1 SNHLY and CDR2 FYNNEI. V trimming: 7 bases; J trimming: 1 base; junction bases outside the gene matches: 6. The CDR3 runs 14 residues.

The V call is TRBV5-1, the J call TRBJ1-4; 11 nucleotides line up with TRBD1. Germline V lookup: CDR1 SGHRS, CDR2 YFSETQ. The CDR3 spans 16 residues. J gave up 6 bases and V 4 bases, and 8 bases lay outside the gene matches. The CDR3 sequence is CASSLGTGGEYEKLFF. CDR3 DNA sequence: TGCGCCAGCAGCCTAGGGACAGGGGGAGAATATGAAAAACTGTTTTTT.

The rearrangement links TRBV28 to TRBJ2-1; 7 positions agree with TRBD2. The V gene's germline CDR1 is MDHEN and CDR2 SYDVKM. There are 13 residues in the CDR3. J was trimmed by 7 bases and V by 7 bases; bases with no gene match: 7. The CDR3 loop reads CASTAGGGNEQFF. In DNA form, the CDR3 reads TGTGCCAGCACGGCTGGGGGGGGGAATGAGCAGTTCTTC.

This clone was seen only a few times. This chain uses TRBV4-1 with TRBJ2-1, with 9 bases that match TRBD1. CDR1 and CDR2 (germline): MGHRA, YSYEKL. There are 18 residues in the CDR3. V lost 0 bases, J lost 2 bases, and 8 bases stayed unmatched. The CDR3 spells CASSQDYGTGLPYNEQFF. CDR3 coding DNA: TGCGCCAGCAGCCAAGATTATGGGACAGGGCTCCCCTACAATGAGCAGTTCTTC.

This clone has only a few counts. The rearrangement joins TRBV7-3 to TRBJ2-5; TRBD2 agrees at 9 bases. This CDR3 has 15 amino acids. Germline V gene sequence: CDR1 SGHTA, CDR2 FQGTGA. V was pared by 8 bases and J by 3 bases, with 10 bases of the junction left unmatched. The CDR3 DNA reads TGTGCCAGCTCCCCTAGCGGCGGGAGGGAAGAGACCCAGTACTTC. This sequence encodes CASSPSGGREETQYF.

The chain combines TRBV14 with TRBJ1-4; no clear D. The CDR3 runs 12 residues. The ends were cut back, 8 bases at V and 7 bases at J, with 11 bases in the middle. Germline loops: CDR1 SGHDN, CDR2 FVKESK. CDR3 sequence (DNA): TGTGCCAGCTCATCAAGGAGTGAAAAACTGTTTTTT. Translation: CASSSRSEKLFF.

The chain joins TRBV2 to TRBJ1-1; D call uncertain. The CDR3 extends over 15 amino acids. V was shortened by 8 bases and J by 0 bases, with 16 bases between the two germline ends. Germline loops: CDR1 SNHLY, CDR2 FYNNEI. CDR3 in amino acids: CASYDLGPLNTEAFF. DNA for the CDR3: TGTGCCAGCTATGACCTTGGGCCTCTGAACACTGAAGCTTTCTTT.

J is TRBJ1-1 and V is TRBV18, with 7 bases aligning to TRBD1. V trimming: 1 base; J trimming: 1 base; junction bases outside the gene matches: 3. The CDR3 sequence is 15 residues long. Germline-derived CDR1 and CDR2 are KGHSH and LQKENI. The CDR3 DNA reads TGTGCCAGCTCACCACTAAGACAGGGGAACACTGAAGCTTTCTTT. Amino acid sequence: CASSPLRQGNTEAFF. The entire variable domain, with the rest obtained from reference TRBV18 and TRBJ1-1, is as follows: NAGVMQNPRHLVRRRGQEARLRCSPMKGHSHVYWYRQLPEEGLKFMVYLQKENIIDESGMPKERFSAEFPKEGPSILRIQQVVRGDSAAYFCASSPLRQGNTEAFFGQGTRLTVV.